The text below deals with one TCR beta chain. The antigen is unknown. TCRdb's copy holds only in-frame clones and misses some; the assay was immunoSEQ multiplex PCR. In the table there are 1,100,000 or so clones, 78% of which are singletons. The sample originates from a study of shared clonotypes between healthy human individuals. Overall study context: Each donor's CD4 naive and CD4 memory cells filled three plates apiece, CD8 naive two, and CD8 memory one. Whole-study results and caveats: Sorted-subset sequencing, rarefaction showed, was incomplete despite large depth.

Sequenced: memory CD4+ T cells from PBMCs. Indicated subset: CD45RA-negative fraction. This TCR came from a man between 18 and 35 years old in good health. Some clones in this sample may be carry-over from other donors' samples.

The CDR3 protein is CASRTPEMSYTF. CDR3 coding DNA: TGTGCCAGCAGGACCCCGGAGATGAGCTACACCTTC. The J gene is TRBJ1-2, the V gene TRBV28; no clear D. The CDR3 sequence is 12 residues long. In germline, CDR1 is MDHEN, CDR2 SYDVKM. V was trimmed by 6 bases and J by 9 bases, leaving 14 bases between them.